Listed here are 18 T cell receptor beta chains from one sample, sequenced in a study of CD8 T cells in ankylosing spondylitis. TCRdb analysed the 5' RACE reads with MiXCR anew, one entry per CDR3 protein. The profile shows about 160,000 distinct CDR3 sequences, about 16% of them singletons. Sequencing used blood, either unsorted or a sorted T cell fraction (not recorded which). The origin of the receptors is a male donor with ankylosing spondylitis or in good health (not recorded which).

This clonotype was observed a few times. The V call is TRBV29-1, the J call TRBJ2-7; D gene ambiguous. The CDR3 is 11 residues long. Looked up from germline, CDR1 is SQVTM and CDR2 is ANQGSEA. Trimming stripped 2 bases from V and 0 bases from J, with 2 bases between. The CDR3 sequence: CSVESSYEQYF. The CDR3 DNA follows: TGCAGCGTTGAATCCTCCTACGAGCAGTACTTC.

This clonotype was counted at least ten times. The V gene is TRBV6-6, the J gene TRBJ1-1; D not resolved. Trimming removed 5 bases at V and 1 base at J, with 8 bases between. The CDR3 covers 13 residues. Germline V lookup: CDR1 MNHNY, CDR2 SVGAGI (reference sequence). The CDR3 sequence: CASSRRWNTEAFF. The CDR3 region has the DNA TGTGCCAGCAGTCGGCGGTGGAACACTGAAGCTTTCTTT.

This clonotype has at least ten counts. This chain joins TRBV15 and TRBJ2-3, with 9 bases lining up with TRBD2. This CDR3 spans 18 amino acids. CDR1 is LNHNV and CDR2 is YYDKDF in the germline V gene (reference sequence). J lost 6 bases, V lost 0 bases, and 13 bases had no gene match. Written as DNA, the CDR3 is TGTGCCACCAGCAGAGATCTTGGCTTAGCGGGAGCAGGTGATACGCAGTATTTT. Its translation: CATSRDLGLAGAGDTQYF.

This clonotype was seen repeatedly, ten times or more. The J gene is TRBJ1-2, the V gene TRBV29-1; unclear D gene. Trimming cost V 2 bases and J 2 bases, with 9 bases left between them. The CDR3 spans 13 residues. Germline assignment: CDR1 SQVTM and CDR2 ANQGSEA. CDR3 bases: TGCAGCGTTGAACCGATCAGGAACTATGGCTACACCTTC. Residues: CSVEPIRNYGYTF. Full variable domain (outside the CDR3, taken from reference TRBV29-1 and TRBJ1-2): SAVISQKPSRDICQRGTSLTIQCQVDSQVTMMFWYRQQPGQSLTLIATANQGSEATYESGFVIDKFPISRPNLTFSTLTVSNMSPEDSSIYLCSVEPIRNYGYTFGSGTRLTVV.

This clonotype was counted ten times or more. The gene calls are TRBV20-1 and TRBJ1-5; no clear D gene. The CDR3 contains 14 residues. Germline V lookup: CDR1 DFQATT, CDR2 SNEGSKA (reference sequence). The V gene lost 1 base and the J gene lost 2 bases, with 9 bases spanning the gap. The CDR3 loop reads CSARVPRGNQPQHF. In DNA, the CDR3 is TGCAGTGCTAGAGTCCCTCGGGGCAATCAGCCCCAGCATTTT.

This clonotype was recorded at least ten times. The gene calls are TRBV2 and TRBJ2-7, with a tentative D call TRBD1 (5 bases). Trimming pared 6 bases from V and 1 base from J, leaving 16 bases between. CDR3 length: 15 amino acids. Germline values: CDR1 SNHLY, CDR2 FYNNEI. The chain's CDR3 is CASRPTGARSYEQYF. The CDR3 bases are TGTGCCAGCAGACCGACTGGGGCGAGGTCCTACGAGCAGTACTTC. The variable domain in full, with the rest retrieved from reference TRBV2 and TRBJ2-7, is EPEVTQTPSHQVTQMGQEVILRCVPISNHLYFYWYRQILGQKVEFLVSFYNNEISEKSEIFDDQFSVERPDGSNFTLKIRSTKLEDSAMYFCASRPTGARSYEQYFGPGTRLTVT.

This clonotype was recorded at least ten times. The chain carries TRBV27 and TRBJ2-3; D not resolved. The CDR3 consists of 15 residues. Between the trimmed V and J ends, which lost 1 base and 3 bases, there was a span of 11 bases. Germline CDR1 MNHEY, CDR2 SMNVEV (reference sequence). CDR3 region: CASSLYRSLTDTQYF. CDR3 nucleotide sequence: TGTGCCAGCAGTTTATATCGATCCCTGACAGATACGCAGTATTTT.

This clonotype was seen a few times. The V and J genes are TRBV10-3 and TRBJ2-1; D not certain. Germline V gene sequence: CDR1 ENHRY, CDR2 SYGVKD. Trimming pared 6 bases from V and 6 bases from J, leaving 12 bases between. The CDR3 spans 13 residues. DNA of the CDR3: TGTGCCATCAGAGAAGGAACCGGCAATGAGCAGTTCTTC. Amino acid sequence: CAIREGTGNEQFF.

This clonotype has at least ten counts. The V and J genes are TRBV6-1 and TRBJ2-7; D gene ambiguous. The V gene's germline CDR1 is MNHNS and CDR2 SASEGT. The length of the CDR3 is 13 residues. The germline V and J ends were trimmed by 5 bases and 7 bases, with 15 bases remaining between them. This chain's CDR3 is CASSPSTHAEQYF. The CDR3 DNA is TGTGCCAGCAGTCCCTCCACACATGCAGAGCAGTACTTC.

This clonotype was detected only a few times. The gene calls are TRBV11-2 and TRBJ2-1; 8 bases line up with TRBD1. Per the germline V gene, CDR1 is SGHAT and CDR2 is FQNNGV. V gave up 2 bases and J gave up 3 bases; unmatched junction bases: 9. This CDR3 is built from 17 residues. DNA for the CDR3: TGTGCCAGCAGCTTACTAACAGGACAGGGAGGCTACAATGAGCAGTTCTTC. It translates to CASSLLTGQGGYNEQFF.

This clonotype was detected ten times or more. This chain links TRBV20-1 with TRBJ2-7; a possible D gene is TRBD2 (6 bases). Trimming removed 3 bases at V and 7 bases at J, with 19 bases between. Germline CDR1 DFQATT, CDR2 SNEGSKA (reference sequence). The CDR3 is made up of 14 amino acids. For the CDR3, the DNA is TGCAGTGCTAGGGGACTCCGGGGGAGGAGTGAGCAGTACTTC. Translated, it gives CSARGLRGRSEQYF.

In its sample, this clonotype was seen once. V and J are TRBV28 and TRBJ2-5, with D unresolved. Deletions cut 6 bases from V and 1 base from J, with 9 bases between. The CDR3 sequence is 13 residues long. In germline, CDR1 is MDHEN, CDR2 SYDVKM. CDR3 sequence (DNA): TGTGCCAGCAGCATACAGCTCCAAGAGACCCAGTACTTC. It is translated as CASSIQLQETQYF.

In DNA form, the CDR3 reads TGCAGCGTTGGAGGGAGAGTCGTGTACAATGAGCAGTTCTTC. It is translated as CSVGGRVVYNEQFF. The chain has TRBV29-1 and TRBJ2-1; TRBD2 might be the D (5 bases). This CDR3 comprises 14 residues. Trimming left V 4 bases short and J 4 bases short, with 14 bases between. Germline CDR1 and CDR2: SQVTM and ANQGSEA.

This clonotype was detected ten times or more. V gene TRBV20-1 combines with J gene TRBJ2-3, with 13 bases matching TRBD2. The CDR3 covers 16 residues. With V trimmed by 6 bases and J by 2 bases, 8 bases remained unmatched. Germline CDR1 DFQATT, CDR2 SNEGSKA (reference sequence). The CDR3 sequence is CSAEIGTSGNTDTQYF. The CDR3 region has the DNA TGCAGTGCCGAGATCGGGACTAGCGGGAACACAGATACGCAGTATTTT.

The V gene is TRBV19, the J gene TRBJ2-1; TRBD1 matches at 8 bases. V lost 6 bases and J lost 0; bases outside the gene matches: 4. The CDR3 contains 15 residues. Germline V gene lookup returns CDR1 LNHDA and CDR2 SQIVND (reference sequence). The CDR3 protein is CASRSQGASYNEQFF. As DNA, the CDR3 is TGTGCCAGTAGATCTCAGGGGGCCTCCTACAATGAGCAGTTCTTC.

The CDR3: CASSWASGSWTGELFF. CDR3 nucleotides: TGTGCCAGCAGCTGGGCTAGCGGGAGTTGGACCGGGGAGCTGTTTTTT. The chain combines TRBV7-8 with TRBJ2-2, with 10 bases aligning to TRBD2. The germline gives CDR1 SGHVS, CDR2 FQNEAQ. V trimming: 4 bases; J trimming: 5 bases; junction bases outside the gene matches: 7. The CDR3 extends over 16 amino acids.

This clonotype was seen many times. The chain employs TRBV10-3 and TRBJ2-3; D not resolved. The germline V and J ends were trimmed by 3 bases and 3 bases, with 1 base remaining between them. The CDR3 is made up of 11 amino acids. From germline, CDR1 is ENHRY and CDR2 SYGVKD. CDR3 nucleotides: TGTGCCATCAGTGATACAGATACGCAGTATTTT. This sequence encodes CAISDTDTQYF.

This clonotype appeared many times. The CDR3 spells CASSPEQHRDTEAFF. The CDR3 DNA follows: TGCGCCAGCAGCCCAGAACAGCATCGGGACACTGAAGCTTTCTTT. The genes are TRBV5-1 and TRBJ1-1, with D unresolved. The germline CDR1 and CDR2 sequences are SGHRS and YFSETQ. The CDR3 has 15 amino acids. Trimming took off 4 bases at V and 3 bases at J, with 16 bases between the two ends.